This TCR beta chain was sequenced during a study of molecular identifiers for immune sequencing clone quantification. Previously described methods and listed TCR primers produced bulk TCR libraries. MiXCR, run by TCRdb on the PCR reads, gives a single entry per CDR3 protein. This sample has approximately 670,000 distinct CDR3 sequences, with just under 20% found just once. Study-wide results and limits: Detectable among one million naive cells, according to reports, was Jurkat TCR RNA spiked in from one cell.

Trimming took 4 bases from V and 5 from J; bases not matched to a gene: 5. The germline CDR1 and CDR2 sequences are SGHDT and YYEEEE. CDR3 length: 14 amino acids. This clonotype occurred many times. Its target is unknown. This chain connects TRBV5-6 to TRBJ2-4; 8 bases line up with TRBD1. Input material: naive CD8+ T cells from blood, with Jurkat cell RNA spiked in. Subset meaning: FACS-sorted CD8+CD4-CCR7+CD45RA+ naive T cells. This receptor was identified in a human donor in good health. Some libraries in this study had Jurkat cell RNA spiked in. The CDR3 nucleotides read TGTGCCAGCAGCGACGGACAGGGCCAAAACATTCAGTACTTC. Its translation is CASSDGQGQNIQYF.